This TCR beta chain was captured by sequencing in a study of control samples from healthy donors and cancer patients. This clone was detected only a few times. Produced via immunoSEQ multiplex PCR; TCRdb's table is partial and in-frame only. The sample comprises 75,000 to 100,000 clones, roughly 91% of which are singletons, and around 6% rests with the top ten. In germline, CDR1 is SGHDT, CDR2 YYEEEE. The trim removed 0 bases at V and 4 bases at J, leaving 4 bases unmatched. The CDR3 totals 17 residues. The chain uses TRBV5-6 and TRBJ2-5; 15 bases match TRBD2. Material: blood. The receptor comes from a man aged 45-65 years in good health. CDR3 DNA: TGTGCCAGCAGCTTGGCTTCGGGACTAGCGGGGGGAGAGACCCAGTACTTC. Translating it yields CASSLASGLAGGETQYF.